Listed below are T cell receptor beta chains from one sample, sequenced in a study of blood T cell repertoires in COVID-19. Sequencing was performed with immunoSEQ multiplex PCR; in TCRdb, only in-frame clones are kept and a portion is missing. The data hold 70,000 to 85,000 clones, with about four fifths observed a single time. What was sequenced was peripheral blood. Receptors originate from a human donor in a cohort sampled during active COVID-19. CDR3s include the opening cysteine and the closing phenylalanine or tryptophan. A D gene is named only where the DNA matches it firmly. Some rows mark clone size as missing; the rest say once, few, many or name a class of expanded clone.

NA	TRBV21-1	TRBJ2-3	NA	CASKPRQQADISQYF	TGTGCCAGCAAACCTCGGCAGCAGGCAGATATCTCGCAGTATTTT
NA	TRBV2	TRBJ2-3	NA	CASSETSTDTQYF	TGTGCCAGCAGCGAAACTAGCACAGATACGCAGTATTTT
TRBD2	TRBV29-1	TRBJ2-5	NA	CSVAQSSGKETQYF	TGCAGCGTTGCCCAGTCCAGCGGGAAAGAGACCCAGTACTTC
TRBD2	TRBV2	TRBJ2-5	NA	CASSEVSGRETQYF	TGTGCCAGCAGTGAGGTTAGCGGGAGGGAGACCCAGTACTTC
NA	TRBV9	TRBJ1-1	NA	CASSVAGVPVTEAFF	TGTGCCAGCAGCGTTGCAGGGGTCCCCGTCACTGAAGCTTTCTTT
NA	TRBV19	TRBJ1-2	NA	CASSPGPGMQNYGYTF	TGTGCCAGTAGTCCGGGCCCAGGGATGCAGAACTATGGCTACACCTTC
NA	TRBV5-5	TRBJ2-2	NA	CASSLTLSLTNTGELFF	TGTGCCAGCAGCCTTACACTATCTTTAACGAACACCGGGGAGCTGTTTTTT
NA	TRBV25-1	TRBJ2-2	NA	CASSEFLLAANTGELFF	TGTGCCAGCAGTGAATTCCTCCTAGCCGCGAACACCGGGGAGCTGTTTTTT
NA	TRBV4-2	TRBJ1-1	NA	CASSPRGGVTEAFF	TGTGCCAGCAGCCCCCGGGGGGGAGTGACTGAAGCTTTCTTT
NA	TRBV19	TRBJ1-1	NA	CASSGRNTEAFF	TGTGCCAGCTCCGGGAGGAACACTGAAGCTTTCTTT
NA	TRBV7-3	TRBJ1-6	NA	CASSPDSNNSPLHF	TGTGCCAGCAGCCCGGACAGTAATAATTCACCCCTCCACTTT
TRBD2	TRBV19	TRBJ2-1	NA	CASSPSGALYNEQFF	TGTGCCAGTAGTCCCAGCGGGGCCCTCTACAATGAGCAGTTCTTC
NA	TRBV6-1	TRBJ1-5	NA	CASSEVTRQPQHF	TGTGCCAGCAGTGAAGTGACAAGGCAGCCCCAGCATTTT
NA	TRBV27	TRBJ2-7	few	CASSFSRDTYLIF	TGTGCCAGCAGTTTTTCCCGGGACACCTATCTTATCTTC
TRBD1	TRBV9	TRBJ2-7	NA	CASSFGTGEAEEQYF	TGTGCCAGCAGCTTCGGAACAGGGGAAGCGGAAGAGCAGTACTTC
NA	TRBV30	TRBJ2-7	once	CAWSERGGPFYEQYF	TGTGCCTGGAGTGAGAGGGGGGGGCCCTTCTACGAGCAGTACTTC
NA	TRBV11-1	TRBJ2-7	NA	CASSPTLGPPSYEQYF	TGTGCCAGCAGCCCAACCTTGGGCCCTCCTTCCTACGAGCAGTACTTC
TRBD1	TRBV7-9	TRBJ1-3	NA	CASSSTVDRGQGNTIYF	TGTGCCAGCAGCTCCACGGTGGACAGGGGGCAAGGAAACACCATATATTTT
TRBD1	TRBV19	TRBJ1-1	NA	CASRTQGAGTEAFF	TGTGCCAGTAGGACACAGGGGGCAGGGACTGAAGCTTTCTTT
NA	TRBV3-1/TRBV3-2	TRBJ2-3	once	CASSQDRGRGGKVGPTDTQYF	TGTGCCAGCAGCCAAGATCGGGGGCGAGGGGGCAAAGTTGGACCCACAGATACGCAGTATTTT
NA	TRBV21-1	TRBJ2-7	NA	CASSHRGQDPLRHHSYEQYF	TGTGCCAGCAGCCACAGAGGACAGGATCCACTTAGGCATCACTCCTACGAGCAGTACTTC
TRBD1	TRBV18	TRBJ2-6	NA	CASSPWTGGTGANVLTF	TGTGCCAGCTCACCATGGACAGGGGGGACTGGGGCCAACGTCCTGACTTTC
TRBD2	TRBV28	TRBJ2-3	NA	CASSSTPGGGRDTQYF	TGTGCCAGCAGTTCCACCCCCGGGGGGGGCAGGGATACGCAGTATTTT
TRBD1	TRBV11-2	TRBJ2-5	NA	CASSLKRGQGRQETQYF	TGTGCCAGCAGCTTAAAAAGGGGACAGGGAAGGCAAGAGACCCAGTACTTC
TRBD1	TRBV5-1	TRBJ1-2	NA	CASSLALLTGNGYGYTF	TGCGCCAGCAGCTTGGCCCTCTTGACAGGGAATGGCTATGGCTACACCTTC
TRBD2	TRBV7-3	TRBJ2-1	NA	CASSLRGTSGDNEQFF	TGTGCCAGCAGCTTAAGGGGGACTAGCGGGGACAATGAGCAGTTCTTC
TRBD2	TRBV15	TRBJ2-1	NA	CATSSRTSGAYNEQFF	TGTGCCACCAGCTCCCGGACTAGCGGGGCTTACAATGAGCAGTTCTTC
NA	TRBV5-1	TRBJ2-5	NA	CASSDHRETQYF	TGCGCCAGCAGCGATCATCGGGAGACCCAGTACTTC
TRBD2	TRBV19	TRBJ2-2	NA	CASRRLAGGNSTGELFF	TGTGCCAGTAGAAGGCTAGCGGGAGGAAATAGCACCGGGGAGCTGTTTTTT
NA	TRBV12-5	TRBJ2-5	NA	CASGLSDNQETQYF	TGTGCTAGTGGTTTGAGTGACAATCAAGAGACCCAGTACTTC
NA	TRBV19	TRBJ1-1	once	CASSSQANTEAFF	TGTGCCAGTAGTAGCCAGGCGAACACTGAAGCTTTCTTT
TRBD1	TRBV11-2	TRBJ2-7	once	CASVPGTGFGYEQYF	TGTGCCAGCGTCCCCGGGACAGGGTTTGGCTACGAGCAGTACTTC
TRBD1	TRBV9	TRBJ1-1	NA	CASSGAMDRGGVADTEAFF	TGTGCCAGCAGCGGGGCGATGGACAGGGGGGGTGTTGCGGACACTGAAGCTTTCTTT
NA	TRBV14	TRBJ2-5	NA	CASSQEKRTARGETQYF	TGTGCCAGCAGCCAAGAGAAAAGGACGGCCAGGGGAGAGACCCAGTACTTC
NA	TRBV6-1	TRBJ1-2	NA	CASSEAFGYGYTF	TGTGCCAGCAGTGAAGCGTTCGGCTATGGCTACACCTTC
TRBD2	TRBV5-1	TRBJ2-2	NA	CASSPGLATGELFF	TGCGCCAGCAGCCCTGGACTAGCGACCGGGGAGCTGTTTTTT
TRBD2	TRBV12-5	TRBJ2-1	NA	CASGGRARNEQFF	TGTGCTAGTGGGGGGAGGGCTAGGAATGAGCAGTTCTTC
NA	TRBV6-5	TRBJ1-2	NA	CASSPGLGANYGYTF	TGTGCCAGCAGTCCCGGGCTAGGGGCTAACTATGGCTACACCTTC
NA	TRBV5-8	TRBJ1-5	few	CASSEPGYSNQPQHF	TGTGCCAGCAGCGAACCGGGGTATAGCAATCAGCCCCAGCATTTT
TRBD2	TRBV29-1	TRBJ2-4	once	CSAQGTSAKNIQYF	TGCAGCGCCCAAGGGACTAGCGCTAAAAACATTCAGTACTTC
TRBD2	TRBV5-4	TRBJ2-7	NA	CASSLGAGGTYEQYF	TGTGCCAGCAGCTTGGGAGCGGGGGGGACCTACGAGCAGTACTTC
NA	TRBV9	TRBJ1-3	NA	CASSVGVGRDGNTIYF	TGTGCCAGCAGCGTAGGGGTCGGCAGGGATGGAAACACCATATATTTT
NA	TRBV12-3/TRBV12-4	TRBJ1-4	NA	CASSLFGVVMFF	TGTGCCAGCAGTTTATTCGGGGTGGTTATGTTTTTT
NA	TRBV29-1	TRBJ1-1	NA	CSVADRNTEAFF	TGCAGCGTAGCTGACAGGAACACTGAAGCTTTCTTT
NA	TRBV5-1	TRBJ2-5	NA	CASSADYQGRETQYF	TGCGCCAGCAGCGCCGACTACCAGGGGCGAGAGACCCAGTACTTC
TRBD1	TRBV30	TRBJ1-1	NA	CAWGQGWVTEAFF	TGTGCCTGGGGACAGGGGTGGGTCACTGAAGCTTTCTTT
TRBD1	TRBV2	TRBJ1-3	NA	CASEDRGIGNTIYF	TGTGCCAGCGAGGACAGGGGAATTGGAAACACCATATATTTT
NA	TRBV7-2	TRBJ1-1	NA	CASSLHGEFSEAFF	TGTGCCAGCAGCTTACATGGGGAGTTCTCTGAAGCTTTCTTT
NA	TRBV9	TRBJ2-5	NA	CASSVGVTGWGVGETQYF	TGTGCCAGCAGCGTAGGAGTCACTGGATGGGGGGTAGGGGAGACCCAGTACTTC
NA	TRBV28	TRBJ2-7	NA	CASSLSGRDYEQYF	TGTGCCAGCAGTTTATCCGGTCGCGATTACGAGCAGTACTTC
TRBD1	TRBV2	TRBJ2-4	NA	CASSPGQAHIQYF	TGTGCCAGCAGTCCCGGACAGGCCCACATTCAGTACTTC
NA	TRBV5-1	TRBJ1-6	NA	CASSPRGSDNSPLHF	TGCGCCAGCAGTCCTAGGGGGTCGGATAATTCACCCCTCCACTTT
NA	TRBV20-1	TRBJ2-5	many	CSATLQETQYF	TGCAGTGCTACCCTCCAAGAGACCCAGTACTTC
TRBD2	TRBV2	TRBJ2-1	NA	CASTGTRYNEQFF	TGTGCCAGCACAGGGACTAGATACAATGAGCAGTTCTTC
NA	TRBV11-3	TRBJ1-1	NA	CASSLGGLNTEAFF	TGTGCCAGCAGCTTAGGGGGCCTAAACACTGAAGCTTTCTTT
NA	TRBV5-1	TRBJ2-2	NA	CASRPMGDSNTGELFF	TGCGCCAGCAGGCCCATGGGGGACTCGAACACCGGGGAGCTGTTTTTT
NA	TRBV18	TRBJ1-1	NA	CASSLREDTEAFF	TGTGCCAGCTCACTCAGGGAGGACACTGAAGCTTTCTTT
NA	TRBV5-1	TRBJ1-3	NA	CASSLDRLSGNTIYF	TGCGCCAGCAGCTTGGACAGGCTGTCTGGAAACACCATATATTTT
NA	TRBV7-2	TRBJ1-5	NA	CASSSTRQRPQHF	TGTGCCAGCAGCTCGACACGTCAAAGGCCCCAGCATTTT